What follows are 22 T cell receptor beta chains derived from one specimen sequenced in a study of blood T cell repertoires in COVID-19. Repertoires were generated with immunoSEQ multiplex PCR, while TCRdb's copy carries only in-frame clones and drops some. The sample lists about 160,000 clones, around 81% occurring once. The specimen was peripheral blood. The source of these receptors is a man in his 70s who had recovered from COVID-19.

The chain recombines TRBV29-1 with TRBJ1-1, with TRBD1 as a possible D gene (6 bases). CDR3 length equals 13 residues. CDR1 and CDR2 from the germline V gene are SQVTM and ANQGSEA. V lost 7 bases to trimming and J lost 1 base, with 13 bases between them. The CDR3 here is CSGQGGRNTEAFF. DNA for the CDR3: TGCAGCGGTCAAGGGGGAAGGAACACTGAAGCTTTCTTT.

The chain recombines TRBV7-8 with TRBJ2-7, with D hard to call. CDR1 is SGHVS, CDR2 FQNEAQ, per germline. The CDR3 sequence is 11 residues long. Trimming removed 5 bases at V and 3 bases at J, with 5 bases between. The CDR3 sequence: CASSLNYEQYF. The DNA for the CDR3 is TGTGCCAGCAGCCTCAACTACGAGCAGTACTTC.

The rearrangement uses TRBV3-1 (or the pseudogene TRBV3-2) and TRBJ1-4; 9 bases fit TRBD1. Trimming took 5 bases from V and 7 from J; bases not matched to a gene: 5. The germline V gene encodes CDR1 LGHDT and CDR2 YNNKEL (reference sequence). The CDR3 contains 14 residues. CDR3 DNA: TGTGCCAGCAGCGTACAGGGGGCCGGTGAAAAACTGTTTTTT. It specifies CASSVQGAGEKLFF.

The V call is TRBV4-3, the J call TRBJ2-3; 9 bases align to TRBD1. V trimming: 1 base; J trimming: 1 base; junction bases outside the gene matches: 12. Germline V lookup: CDR1 LGHNA, CDR2 YSLEER. CDR3 length equals 19 residues. CDR3 region: CASSQAPPGQGTGTDTQYF. CDR3 bases: TGCGCCAGCAGCCAAGCCCCCCCAGGACAGGGGACGGGCACAGATACGCAGTATTTT.

The rearrangement joins TRBV10-1 to TRBJ2-2, with 7 bases identical to TRBD2. With 5 bases clipped from V and 4 bases from J, the junction kept 4 bases outside the gene matches. Germline V gene sequence: CDR1 WNHNN, CDR2 SYGVQD (reference sequence). The CDR3 runs 14 residues. DNA for the CDR3: TGCGCCAGCAGTTCGGCTAGCGGCACCGGGGAGCTGTTTTTT. Protein product: CASSSASGTGELFF.

This chain joins TRBV19 and TRBJ2-2, with D perhaps matching TRBD1 (6 bases). Trimming removed 1 base from V and 8 bases from J, with 11 bases in between. The CDR3 loop spans 14 amino acids. The germline CDR1 and CDR2 sequences are LNHDA and SQIVND (reference sequence). The CDR3 DNA reads TGTGCCAGTAGTATAGCAGGGGAAAAGGGGGAGCTGTTTTTT. Protein sequence: CASSIAGEKGELFF.

V and J are TRBV7-2 and TRBJ1-2; TRBD1 agrees at 7 bases. V trimming: 2 bases; J trimming: 10 bases; junction bases outside the gene matches: 22. CDR3 size: 18 residues. The V gene's germline CDR1 is SGHTA and CDR2 FQGNSA. CDR3 coding DNA: TGTGCCAGCAGCTTAATCATTGGGGGAGGAGGGGGCGGTTTTGACTACACCTTC. Translated: CASSLIIGGGGGGFDYTF. Full variable domain (remainder filled in from reference TRBV7-2 and TRBJ1-2): GAGVSQSPSNKVTEKGKDVELRCDPISGHTALYWYRQSLGQGLEFLIYFQGNSAPDKSGLPSDRFSAERTGGSVSTLTIQRTQQEDSAVYLCASSLIIGGGGGGFDYTFGSGTRLTVV.

This chain uses TRBV5-1 with TRBJ2-7; TRBD2 aligns across 8 bases. This CDR3 is 15 amino acids long. Germline assignment: CDR1 SGHRS and CDR2 YFSETQ. V lost 0 bases, J lost 4 bases, and 6 bases stayed unmatched. The DNA of the CDR3 is TGCGCCAGCAGCTTGGAAAGCGGGAGCCAATACGAGCAGTACTTC. This encodes CASSLESGSQYEQYF.

As to this clone: Compared with germline, one end of the junction differs, possibly owing to a read error. This chain uses TRBV7-7 with TRBJ2-3; the match to TRBD2 covers 11 bases. The CDR3 consists of 16 residues. The germline CDR1 and CDR2 sequences are SSHAT and FNYEAQ (reference sequence). CDR3 protein: CASSLGTSGPTDTQYF. DNA of the CDR3: TGTGCTAGCAGCTTAGGGACTAGCGGACCCACAGATACGCAGTATTTT. Together with reference TRBV7-7 and TRBJ2-3, the CDR3 gives the full variable domain: GAGVSQSPRYKVTKRGQDVTLRCDPISSHATLYWYQQALGQGPEFLTYFNYEAQPDKSGLPSDRFSAERPEGSISTLTIQRTEQRDSAMYRCASSLGTSGPTDTQYFGPGTRLTVL.

The chain recombines TRBV25-1 with TRBJ1-1; TRBD1 agrees at 7 bases. The CDR3 is 14 amino acids. Germline assignment: CDR1 MGHDK and CDR2 SYGVNS. After removal of 6 bases from V and 1 base from J, the junction contained 5 bases not matched to a gene. Here the CDR3 reads CASRQSGGNTEAFF. In DNA form, the CDR3 reads TGTGCCAGCAGACAATCAGGGGGGAACACTGAAGCTTTCTTT.

The chain is built from TRBV5-5 and TRBJ2-3; 13 nucleotides agree with TRBD2. Trimming took 3 bases from V and 8 from J; bases not matched to a gene: 12. The CDR3 has 17 residues. The germline V gene has CDR1 SGHKS and CDR2 YYEKEE (reference sequence). This CDR3 reads CASSYGTSGTRPVTQYF. The CDR3 bases are TGTGCCAGCAGCTACGGGACTAGCGGGACCCGCCCAGTTACGCAGTATTTT.

The rearrangement uses TRBV5-1 and TRBJ1-1; 8 bases agree with TRBD1. The V and J ends lost 1 base and 1 base, in that order; junction bases with no gene match: 3. CDR3 length: 15 residues. The germline V gene encodes CDR1 SGHRS and CDR2 YFSETQ. For the CDR3, the DNA is TGCGCCAGCAGCTTGTTAGGACAGGGGAACACTGAAGCTTTCTTT. Translated, it gives CASSLLGQGNTEAFF.

The rearrangement joins TRBV7-8 to TRBJ2-1; D possibly corresponds to TRBD2 (6 bases). Germline loops: CDR1 SGHVS, CDR2 FQNEAQ. CDR3 length: 15 residues. The germline V and J ends were trimmed by 0 bases and 7 bases, with 13 bases remaining between them. The DNA of the CDR3 is TGTGCCAGCAGCTTAGCGGGAGGTTATAGTAATGAGCAGTTCTTC. Translation gives CASSLAGGYSNEQFF.

V and J are TRBV3-1 (or the pseudogene TRBV3-2) and TRBJ2-1; 11 bases align to TRBD2. CDR1 is LGHDT and CDR2 is YNNKEL in the germline V gene (reference sequence). J was trimmed by 3 bases and V by 3 bases; bases with no gene match: 1. This CDR3 is built from 15 residues. Written as DNA, the CDR3 is TGTGCCAGCAGCCAGACTAGCGGGAACTACAATGAGCAGTTCTTC. Its translation is CASSQTSGNYNEQFF.

This clone was seen only once. CDR3: CASSPTDRDNQPQHF. CDR3 DNA: TGTGCCAGCAGCCCGACGGACAGGGACAATCAGCCCCAGCATTTT. This rearrangement joins TRBV6-5 to TRBJ1-5, with TRBD1 matching 8 bases. Trimming took 6 bases from V and 3 from J; bases not matched to a gene: 7. CDR3 length equals 15 residues. Looked up from germline, CDR1 is MNHEY and CDR2 is SVGAGI.

The J gene is TRBJ2-5, the V gene TRBV5-1; D might be TRBD2 (7 bases). Germline CDR1 and CDR2: SGHRS and YFSETQ. Trimming stripped 5 bases from V and 4 bases from J, with 15 bases between. The CDR3 is 14 amino acids. The CDR3, as DNA: TGCGCCAGCAGGTTACTCGGGGGGCCAGAGACCCAGTACTTC. Amino acid sequence: CASRLLGGPETQYF.

This clone was recorded only once. DNA for the CDR3: TGTGCCATCAGTGAGACTCATGCTACGTACCAAGAGACCCAGTACTTC. Its protein product is CAISETHATYQETQYF. The chain is built from TRBV10-3 and TRBJ2-5; D unclear. CDR3 length equals 16 residues. CDR1 ENHRY and CDR2 SYGVKD come from the germline V gene. The V end was cut by 2 bases, the J end by 0 bases, with 13 bases between.

This chain links TRBV11-2 with TRBJ2-7; unclear D gene. V lost 0 bases, J lost 2 bases, and 11 bases lay in between. The CDR3 extends over 15 amino acids. Per germline, CDR1 SGHAT and CDR2 FQNNGV. The CDR3 protein is CASSLDLPRAYEQYF. For the CDR3, the DNA is TGTGCCAGCAGCTTAGATCTTCCTCGTGCCTACGAGCAGTACTTC. The full variable domain, completed using reference TRBV11-2 and TRBJ2-7, is EAGVAQSPRYKIIEKRQSVAFWCNPISGHATLYWYQQILGQGPKLLIQFQNNGVVDDSQLPKDRFSAERLKGVDSTLKIQPAKLEDSAVYLCASSLDLPRAYEQYFGPGTRLTVT.

The V and J genes are TRBV5-8 and TRBJ1-2; 7 bases are a match to TRBD1. V dropped 4 bases and J dropped 2; count of bases not matched to a gene: 5. The V gene's germline CDR1 is SGHTS and CDR2 YDEGEE. The CDR3 covers 14 residues. CDR3 in amino acids: CASSRGQTNYGYTF. The CDR3 DNA reads TGTGCCAGCAGCCGGGGACAGACCAACTATGGCTACACCTTC. The full variable domain, its missing parts supplied by reference TRBV5-8 and TRBJ1-2, is EAGVTQSPTHLIKTRGQQATLRCSPISGHTSVYWYQQALGLGLQFLLWYDEGEERNRGNFPPRFSGRQFPNYSSELNVNALELEDSALYLCASSRGQTNYGYTFGSGTRLTVV.

The chain joins TRBV5-1 to TRBJ2-3; 13 positions match TRBD2. V lost 9 bases to trimming and J lost 3 bases; unmatched junction nucleotides: 10. Germline lookup yields CDR1 SGHRS and CDR2 YFSETQ. This CDR3 has 16 amino acids. CDR3 DNA sequence: TGCGCCACCAAATGGACTAGCGGGAGTCAGACAGATACGCAGTATTTT. Protein: CATKWTSGSQTDTQYF.

The chain uses TRBV4-1 and TRBJ1-3; 9 bases are a match to TRBD1. CDR3 length: 16 residues. Germline V CDR1 and CDR2: MGHRA, YSYEKL. Trimming took 3 bases from V and 4 from J; bases not matched to a gene: 7. The CDR3 loop reads CASSHHTGGEGNTIYF. Here the CDR3 DNA reads TGCGCCAGCAGCCACCATACAGGGGGCGAAGGAAACACCATATATTTT.

The chain joins TRBV28 to TRBJ2-2; a weak D match, TRBD1 (7 bases). Trimming took off 5 bases at V and 4 bases at J, with 11 bases between the two ends. Germline V gene data show CDR1 as MDHEN and CDR2 as SYDVKM. CDR3 size: 14 residues. The CDR3 spells CASSAGQTTGELFF. CDR3 sequence (DNA): TGTGCCAGCAGTGCGGGACAGACCACCGGGGAGCTGTTTTTT.